The next 16 T cell receptor beta chains were all read from a single sample in a study of T cell responses to AZD1222 COVID-19 vaccine. Profiling relied on immunoSEQ multiplex PCR, and the TCRdb table lists in-frame clones only, not all of them. The table includes 130,000 or so clones, around 94% detected once. The sample consisted of peripheral blood, taken on day 0 of AZD1222 vaccination. The receptor source for this set is an adult in good health.

The chain couples TRBV19 to TRBJ1-5, with D possibly TRBD1 on 5 matching bases. Germline CDR1 LNHDA, CDR2 SQIVND (reference sequence). The V end was cut by 6 bases, the J end by 7 bases, with 13 bases between. This CDR3 contains 13 residues. The CDR3 loop is CASSPGARQPQHF. CDR3 DNA sequence: TGTGCCAGTAGCCCCGGGGCGCGACAGCCCCAGCATTTT.

V gene TRBV6-2 or TRBV6-3 combines with J gene TRBJ2-1, with 8 bases aligning to TRBD2. Germline trimming cut 6 bases from V and 4 bases from J; bases unmatched to any gene: 14. CDR3 length equals 17 residues. Germline loops: CDR1 MNHEY, CDR2 SVGEGT. The chain's CDR3 is CASSPPPAGVAYNEQFF. CDR3 DNA: TGTGCCAGCAGCCCTCCCCCAGCGGGAGTAGCTTACAATGAGCAGTTCTTC.

The gene calls are TRBV19 and TRBJ2-5; weak D call: TRBD2 (7 bases). V gave up 5 bases and J gave up 7 bases, with 14 bases separating them. Germline V lookup: CDR1 LNHDA, CDR2 SQIVND (reference sequence). The CDR3 runs to 13 residues. CDR3 residues: CASSLGGHVTQYF. The CDR3 DNA reads as TGTGCCAGTAGTTTGGGGGGGCATGTGACCCAGTACTTC.

The chain is built from TRBV5-6 and TRBJ2-1; D perhaps matches TRBD2 (6 bases). CDR1 SGHDT and CDR2 YYEEEE come from the germline V gene. Trimming removed 4 bases at V and 5 bases at J, with 19 bases between. CDR3 length equals 16 residues. CDR3 sequence: CASSLGGPLGNNEQFF. DNA for the CDR3: TGTGCCAGCAGCCTTGGAGGGCCGCTTGGGAACAATGAGCAGTTCTTC. Supplemented by reference TRBV5-6 and TRBJ2-1, the full variable domain reads DAGVTQSPTHLIKTRGQQVTLRCSPKSGHDTVSWYQQALGQGPQFIFQYYEEEERQRGNFPDRFSGHQFPNYSSELNVNALLLGDSALYLCASSLGGPLGNNEQFFGPGTRLTVL.

This clone was detected only once. This chain's CDR3 is CASSFGQGITNTGELFF. CDR3 nucleotide sequence: TGCGCCAGCAGCTTCGGACAGGGCATAACGAACACCGGGGAGCTGTTTTTT. This chain links TRBV5-1 with TRBJ2-2, with 8 bases that match TRBD1. V shed 2 bases, J shed 0 bases, and the junction held 6 bases outside the gene matches. There are 17 residues in the CDR3. Germline loops: CDR1 SGHRS, CDR2 YFSETQ.

The gene calls are TRBV7-6 and TRBJ1-3; D not certain. The V gene's germline CDR1 is SGHVS and CDR2 FNYEAQ. V lost 1 base and J lost 0, with 7 bases in between. The length of the CDR3 is 15 residues. CDR3 sequence reads: CASSLGTASGNTIYF. CDR3 nucleotide sequence: TGTGCCAGCAGCTTAGGTACAGCCTCTGGAAACACCATATATTTT.

This chain connects TRBV4-1 to TRBJ1-2; 7 positions agree with TRBD1. The V and J ends lost 1 base and 4 bases, in that order; junction bases with no gene match: 12. Germline CDR1 MGHRA, CDR2 YSYEKL. The CDR3 runs 17 residues. The CDR3 is CASSQGDRASIPYGYTF. The CDR3 region has the DNA TGCGCCAGCAGCCAAGGAGACAGGGCCAGCATCCCCTATGGCTACACCTTC.

This rearrangement joins TRBV2 to TRBJ1-2, with 7 bases identical to TRBD1. Germline loops: CDR1 SNHLY, CDR2 FYNNEI. V trimming: 3 bases; J trimming: 5 bases; junction bases outside the gene matches: 3. The CDR3 has 13 amino acids. This chain's CDR3 is CASSEGTEYGYTF. The CDR3 region has the DNA TGTGCCAGCAGTGAGGGGACAGAGTATGGCTACACCTTC.

This rearrangement joins TRBV7-2 to TRBJ2-1; D not resolved. The CDR3 consists of 16 residues. Trimming removed 3 bases at V and 0 bases at J, with 12 bases between. The germline V gene has CDR1 SGHTA and CDR2 FQGNSA. The DNA for the CDR3 is TGTGCCAGCAGCTTTATTACCGTCAGCTCCTACAATGAGCAGTTCTTC. This encodes CASSFITVSSYNEQFF.

This clone was counted a single time. V and J are TRBV6-1 and TRBJ2-5, with 9 bases lining up with TRBD2. The V gene's germline CDR1 is MNHNS and CDR2 SASEGT. With V trimmed by 5 bases and J by 5 bases, 9 bases remained unmatched. The CDR3 is made up of 15 amino acids. This CDR3 is CASSFGGRARETQYF. In nucleotides, the CDR3 is TGTGCCAGCAGTTTCGGCGGGAGGGCGAGGGAGACCCAGTACTTC.

This clone has a single count. The chain is built from TRBV6-5 and TRBJ2-7; 10 bases match TRBD2. Germline V gene data show CDR1 as MNHEY and CDR2 as SVGAGI. Trimming cost V 4 bases and J 2 bases; bases outside gene matches: 2. The CDR3 length is 14 residues. In nucleotides, the CDR3 is TGTGCCAGCAGTTCCAGCGGGAGGGCCTACGAGCAGTACTTC. Its protein is CASSSSGRAYEQYF.

This chain connects TRBV5-6 to TRBJ1-2; D is uncertain. The germline gives CDR1 SGHDT, CDR2 YYEEEE. This CDR3 has 14 amino acids. V dropped 2 bases and J dropped 11 bases, with 19 bases sitting between them. CDR3 DNA: TGTGCCAGCAGCTTCATGGCCGTATTGGGCGGGTACACCTTC. Translated, it gives CASSFMAVLGGYTF. Using reference TRBV5-6 and TRBJ1-2 for the parts outside the CDR3, the full variable domain is DAGVTQSPTHLIKTRGQQVTLRCSPKSGHDTVSWYQQALGQGPQFIFQYYEEEERQRGNFPDRFSGHQFPNYSSELNVNALLLGDSALYLCASSFMAVLGGYTFGSGTRLTVV.

The rearrangement joins TRBV28 to TRBJ2-3; possible D gene TRBD1, 6 bases. This CDR3 region has 12 residues. V shed 5 bases and J shed 7 bases, with 10 bases lying between them. Germline values: CDR1 MDHEN, CDR2 SYDVKM. In DNA form, the CDR3 reads TGTGCCAGCAGTCAACAGGGCTATACGCAGTATTTT. Residues: CASSQQGYTQYF. Full variable domain (rest looked up from reference TRBV28 and TRBJ2-3): DVKVTQSSRYLVKRTGEKVFLECVQDMDHENMFWYRQDPGLGLRLIYFSYDVKMKEKGDIPEGYSVSREKKERFSLILESASTNQTSMYLCASSQQGYTQYFGPGTRLTVL.

The genes are TRBV18 and TRBJ1-1; D gene ambiguous. V was clipped by 6 bases and J by 1 base, with 9 bases between them. Germline V gene lookup returns CDR1 KGHSH and CDR2 LQKENI. The CDR3 is made up of 13 amino acids. CDR3 amino acids: CASSPTENTEAFF. The CDR3 nucleotides are TGTGCCAGCTCGCCGACGGAGAACACTGAAGCTTTCTTT. Drawing the rest from reference TRBV18 and TRBJ1-1, the complete variable domain is NAGVMQNPRHLVRRRGQEARLRCSPMKGHSHVYWYRQLPEEGLKFMVYLQKENIIDESGMPKERFSAEFPKEGPSILRIQQVVRGDSAAYFCASSPTENTEAFFGQGTRLTVV.

This chain links TRBV28 with TRBJ1-5; D is uncertain. The CDR3 runs 15 residues. V lost 1 base and J lost 5, with 12 bases in between. From germline, CDR1 is MDHEN and CDR2 SYDVKM. The DNA for the CDR3 is TGTGCCAGCAGTTTATTACGTAGGGTTGATCAGCCCCAGCATTTT. This sequence encodes CASSLLRRVDQPQHF.

The chain uses TRBV4-2 and TRBJ2-7; D unclear. The CDR3 covers 14 residues. Per germline, CDR1 LGHNA and CDR2 YNFKEQ. The V end lost 0 bases, the J end lost 3 bases, and 9 bases lay between the germline ends. The DNA of the CDR3 is TGTGCCAGCAGCCAAGAGTGGTCGAGCTACGAGCAGTACTTC. Residues: CASSQEWSSYEQYF.